This note documents a single TCR beta chain sequence. Sequencing was performed with immunoSEQ multiplex PCR; in TCRdb, only in-frame clones are kept and a portion is missing. This sample has around 72,000 clones; 83% occur once, and the top ten carry about 20%. The sample is drawn from a study of blood T cell repertoires in COVID-19. Turning to the study itself: T cells, B-cell-depleted T cells, or PBMCs supplied cDNA or gDNA.

This CDR3 spans 12 amino acids. The V gene's germline CDR1 is MNHEY and CDR2 SVGAGI. V was cut by 4 bases and J by 8 bases, with 11 bases left in between. V and J are TRBV6-5 and TRBJ1-2; a weak D match, TRBD1 (5 bases). Input material: peripheral blood. This TCR came from a woman aged 80 or over with acute or convalescent COVID-19. The CDR3 nucleotides read TGTGCCAGCAGTTCGACAAGACAGGGCTACACCTTC. It yields the protein CASSSTRQGYTF.